The 8 T cell receptor beta chains in this list originate from one sample, sequenced in a study of graft-versus-host responses after intestinal transplantation. The data were produced by immunoSEQ multiplex PCR, yet TCRdb's version contains in-frame clones alone and is incomplete. The table shows around 17,000 clones, with over 75% occurring only once. Sequencing was performed on PBMCs, taken roughly 110 days after intestinal transplant. These receptors all stem from a human patient who received an intestinal transplant, so some T cells may come from the graft donor.

V gene TRBV30 combines with J gene TRBJ2-7; D uncertain. This CDR3 spans 11 amino acids. Germline CDR1 is GTSNPN and CDR2 is SVGIG (reference sequence). Trimming cost V 1 base and J 3 bases, with 4 bases left between them. CDR3 nucleotide sequence: TGTGCCTGGAGTGACAGCTACGAGCAGTACTTC. It translates to CAWSDSYEQYF.

V usage is TRBV5-4 and J usage is TRBJ2-1, with D hard to call. Germline V gene data show CDR1 as SGHNT and CDR2 as YYREEE (reference sequence). The CDR3 contains 13 residues. The V and J ends lost 1 base and 5 bases respectively, with 7 bases between them. The CDR3 protein is CASSLPEHNEQFF. As DNA, the CDR3 is TGTGCCAGCAGCTTGCCGGAACACAATGAGCAGTTCTTC.

J is TRBJ2-1 and V is TRBV7-9; D remains ambiguous. CDR1 is SEHNR and CDR2 is FQNEAQ in the germline V gene (reference sequence). The CDR3 runs 16 residues. V was trimmed by 5 bases and J by 0 bases, leaving 14 bases between them. The CDR3 bases are TGTGCCAGCAGCCTCAACACCCAAGGCTCCTACAATGAGCAGTTCTTC. Translated, it gives CASSLNTQGSYNEQFF.

This rearrangement joins TRBV7-3 to TRBJ1-5; 8 nucleotides match TRBD1. This CDR3 comprises 15 residues. V dropped 6 bases and J dropped 1; count of bases not matched to a gene: 5. Germline V gene sequence: CDR1 SGHTA, CDR2 FQGTGA. The CDR3 spells CASSLNRGSNQPQHF. CDR3 in DNA: TGTGCCAGCAGTCTCAACAGGGGGAGCAATCAGCCCCAGCATTTT.

This clone was detected only once. The gene calls are TRBV6-5 and TRBJ1-1, with D uncertain. V was cut by 5 bases and J by 4 bases, with 14 bases left in between. Germline CDR1 reads MNHEY; CDR2 reads SVGAGI. CDR3 length equals 14 residues. The CDR3 protein is CASSEWGTSTEAFF. The CDR3 nucleotides are TGTGCCAGCAGTGAATGGGGAACGAGCACTGAAGCTTTCTTT.

This chain links TRBV27 with TRBJ2-2; maybe TRBD2 (6 bases). The germline V gene has CDR1 MNHEY and CDR2 SMNVEV (reference sequence). The V end lost 6 bases, the J end lost 8 bases, and 10 bases lay between the germline ends. The CDR3 totals 12 residues. The CDR3: CASSMGRGELFF. Written as DNA, the CDR3 is TGTGCCAGCAGCATGGGGAGGGGGGAGCTGTTTTTT.

This rearrangement joins TRBV4-1 to TRBJ2-7; 8 bases fit TRBD2. In germline, CDR1 is MGHRA, CDR2 YSYEKL. With 0 bases clipped from V and 5 bases from J, the junction kept 15 bases outside the gene matches. The CDR3 contains 18 residues. CDR3 bases: TGCGCCAGCAGCCAAGATCCTTCGGGCGGGAGGCGAGGCGACGAGCAGTACTTC. Amino acid sequence: CASSQDPSGGRRGDEQYF.

This rearrangement joins TRBV5-4 to TRBJ2-7; a weak D match, TRBD1 (6 bases). The CDR3 totals 14 residues. The germline V gene encodes CDR1 SGHNT and CDR2 YYREEE (reference sequence). The V and J ends lost 3 bases and 3 bases respectively, with 13 bases between them. The CDR3, as DNA: TGTGCCAGCAGCTCCGGGGACACCTACTACGAGCAGTACTTC. It codes for CASSSGDTYYEQYF.